The next 24 T cell receptor beta chains were all read from a single sample in a study of blood T cell repertoires in COVID-19. Some clones are missing from TCRdb's copy, which holds only in-frame ones; the method was immunoSEQ multiplex PCR. The sample has hundreds of thousands of clones, nearly 90% seen once. Sequencing was done on a sample of peripheral blood. Receptor source: a man aged 18 to 29 with active or convalescent COVID-19.

V is TRBV19 and J is TRBJ1-5; D is unclear. V was pared by 5 bases and J by 2 bases, with 13 bases between. The CDR3 runs to 15 residues. Germline CDR1 and CDR2: LNHDA and SQIVND (reference sequence). CDR3 loop: CASSVTDGGNQPQHF. DNA for the CDR3: TGTGCCAGTAGTGTGACGGACGGGGGCAATCAGCCCCAGCATTTT. Drawing the rest from reference TRBV19 and TRBJ1-5, the complete variable domain is DGGITQSPKYLFRKEGQNVTLSCEQNLNHDAMYWYRQDPGQGLRLIYYSQIVNDFQKGDIAEGYSVSREKKESFPLTVTSAQKNPTAFYLCASSVTDGGNQPQHFGDGTRLSIL.

The chain joins TRBV19 to TRBJ2-1, with 9 bases matching TRBD2. Germline lookup yields CDR1 LNHDA and CDR2 SQIVND (reference sequence). The CDR3 runs 16 residues. V was pared by 2 bases and J by 3 bases, with 5 bases of the junction left unmatched. As DNA, the CDR3 is TGTGCCAGTAGTATAAGGCGGGAGGGCTACTACAATGAGCAGTTCTTC. Residues: CASSIRREGYYNEQFF.

Only a few counts were recorded for this clone. V and J are TRBV10-3 and TRBJ2-3, with 13 bases aligning to TRBD2. J was trimmed by 2 bases and V by 6 bases; bases with no gene match: 2. The CDR3 consists of 15 residues. Per the germline V gene, CDR1 is ENHRY and CDR2 is SYGVKD. CDR3 coding DNA: TGTGCCATCAGCGGGACTAGCGGGATCACAGATACGCAGTATTTT. Amino acids: CAISGTSGITDTQYF.

The V gene is TRBV18, the J gene TRBJ2-3, with 10 bases lining up with TRBD2. CDR3 length: 16 residues. V gave up 4 bases and J gave up 0 bases; unmatched junction bases: 4. Per the germline V gene, CDR1 is KGHSH and CDR2 is LQKENI. CDR3 amino acids: CASSQLAGSSTDTQYF. The DNA of the CDR3 is TGTGCCAGCTCACAACTAGCGGGGAGCAGCACAGATACGCAGTATTTT.

J is TRBJ2-7 and V is TRBV9; weak D call: TRBD2 (6 bases). Germline CDR1 SGDLS, CDR2 YYNGEE. This CDR3 contains 16 residues. V lost 3 bases, J lost 4 bases, and 20 bases lay in between. CDR3 coding DNA: TGTGCCAGCAGCGGATCTAGTCGGGAGCCTTCTTACGAGCAGTACTTC. Protein sequence: CASSGSSREPSYEQYF.

This sequence joins TRBV18 and TRBJ2-2; 8 bases are shared with TRBD1. The V segment lost 3 bases and the J segment 6 bases; nucleotides outside the gene matches: 3. Germline V gene data show CDR1 as KGHSH and CDR2 as LQKENI. The CDR3 contains 14 residues. The DNA of the CDR3 is TGTGCCAGCTCACCGTCAGGGGGCTCCGGGGAGCTGTTTTTT. Translating it yields CASSPSGGSGELFF.

CDR3 protein: CASSLAGGGFGGTEAFF. CDR3 bases: TGTGCCAGCAGTTTAGCAGGGGGAGGCTTTGGTGGCACTGAAGCTTTCTTT. The chain has TRBV27 and TRBJ1-1; TRBD1 matches at 7 bases. Germline V gene lookup returns CDR1 MNHEY and CDR2 SMNVEV (reference sequence). J was trimmed by 4 bases and V by 2 bases; bases with no gene match: 13. The CDR3 runs 17 residues.

This chain connects TRBV5-6 to TRBJ2-1; possible D gene TRBD1, 6 bases. The CDR3 runs to 14 residues. Trimming removed 3 bases from V and 6 bases from J, with 13 bases in between. CDR1 and CDR2 from the germline V gene are SGHDT and YYEEEE. This CDR3 reads CASSSGTLPNEQFF. The CDR3 DNA reads as TGTGCCAGCAGCTCCGGGACACTACCCAATGAGCAGTTCTTC.

The chain is built from TRBV28 and TRBJ1-5, with D possibly matching TRBD1 (6 bases). With 8 bases removed from V and 6 bases from J, the gap between germline ends came to 17 bases. Germline V gene data show CDR1 as MDHEN and CDR2 as SYDVKM. The CDR3 loop spans 14 amino acids. In DNA form, the CDR3 reads TGTGCCAGCGATCAAGGGGGGGTTACTCAGCCCCAGCATTTT. Its protein product is CASDQGGVTQPQHF.

This rearrangement joins TRBV7-2 to TRBJ1-3; D not certain. The V gene's germline CDR1 is SGHTA and CDR2 FQGNSA. The CDR3 sequence is 17 residues long. V was pared by 0 bases and J by 0 bases, with 12 bases between. CDR3 nucleotide sequence: TGTGCCAGCAGCTTAGCCACAGCATCGTACTCTGGAAACACCATATATTTT. Translating it yields CASSLATASYSGNTIYF.

The genes are TRBV19 and TRBJ2-5, with TRBD1 as a possible D gene (6 bases). Per germline, CDR1 LNHDA and CDR2 SQIVND (reference sequence). V was pared by 5 bases and J by 4 bases, with 8 bases between. The CDR3 extends over 12 amino acids. CDR3 DNA: TGTGCCAGTAGTTTGGACAGAGAGACCCAGTACTTC. Its translation is CASSLDRETQYF.

The V and J genes are TRBV12-5 and TRBJ1-5; TRBD1 is a possible D gene (5 bases). CDR3 length: 11 residues. Germline CDR1 reads LGHNT; CDR2 reads FRNRAP. Trimming removed 9 bases from V and 6 bases from J, with 9 bases in between. CDR3 protein: CARKGCQPQHF. DNA of the CDR3: TGTGCTAGGAAGGGGTGTCAGCCCCAGCATTTT.

The V gene is TRBV5-1, the J gene TRBJ2-7, with TRBD1 as a possible D gene (6 bases). With 4 bases removed from V and 2 bases from J, the gap between germline ends came to 13 bases. From germline, CDR1 is SGHRS and CDR2 YFSETQ. The CDR3 is 14 residues long. The DNA of the CDR3 is TGCGCCAGCAGCAAACGGACAGATGCCTACGAGCAGTACTTC. Encoded protein: CASSKRTDAYEQYF.

This chain uses TRBV7-6 with TRBJ1-6; D may be TRBD1 (5 bases). This CDR3 contains 16 residues. Germline values: CDR1 SGHVS, CDR2 FNYEAQ. V gave up 5 bases and J gave up 8 bases, with 19 bases separating them. The CDR3 DNA reads as TGTGCCAGCAGCCAGGGAATAGGGGCAGGAGATTCACCCCTCCACTTT. As protein: CASSQGIGAGDSPLHF.

This clone was observed once. V and J are TRBV21-1 and TRBJ1-5; TRBD1 is the table's D call and was not checked against the DNA. TRBV21-1 is recorded as a pseudogene. The CDR3 totals 15 residues. CDR3 loop: CASSAGQGRNQPQHF. In nucleotides, the CDR3 is TGTGCCAGCAGCGCGGGACAGGGGCGGAATCAGCCCCAGCATTTT.

The rearrangement joins TRBV5-1 to TRBJ2-1; D may be TRBD2 (5 bases). The ends were cut back, 4 bases at V and 10 bases at J, with 24 bases in the middle. The germline V gene has CDR1 SGHRS and CDR2 YFSETQ. This CDR3 contains 16 residues. CDR3 protein: CASSPPSTTANREQFF. The CDR3, as DNA: TGCGCCAGCAGCCCTCCCTCGACTACCGCCAATCGCGAGCAGTTCTTC.

The chain links TRBV9 to TRBJ2-1; 8 bases are shared with TRBD2. The J segment lost 3 bases and the V segment lost 3 bases, leaving 8 bases of the junction unmatched. CDR3 length equals 16 residues. Germline lookup yields CDR1 SGDLS and CDR2 YYNGEE. This CDR3 is CASSAGGGLVYNEQFF. The CDR3 region has the DNA TGTGCCAGCAGCGCTGGGGGGGGACTAGTCTACAATGAGCAGTTCTTC.

This chain joins TRBV28 and TRBJ2-7; TRBD2 agrees at 9 bases. V lost 6 bases to trimming and J lost 6 bases; unmatched junction nucleotides: 9. The CDR3 runs 14 residues. Germline assignment: CDR1 MDHEN and CDR2 SYDVKM. CDR3 nucleotide sequence: TGTGCCAGCAGCCTTAGCGGGAGTCTGTCCGAGCAGTACTTC. As protein: CASSLSGSLSEQYF. Supplemented by reference TRBV28 and TRBJ2-7, the full variable domain reads DVKVTQSSRYLVKRTGEKVFLECVQDMDHENMFWYRQDPGLGLRLIYFSYDVKMKEKGDIPEGYSVSREKKERFSLILESASTNQTSMYLCASSLSGSLSEQYFGPGTRLTVT.

The rearrangement joins TRBV7-2 to TRBJ1-4, with 8 bases lining up with TRBD1. V trimming: 5 bases; J trimming: 4 bases; junction bases outside the gene matches: 3. From germline, CDR1 is SGHTA and CDR2 FQGNSA. This CDR3 is 14 amino acids long. The CDR3 reads CASSRDRGNEKLFF. For the CDR3, the DNA is TGTGCCAGCAGCCGTGACAGGGGTAATGAAAAACTGTTTTTT.

With regard to this clone: The junction departs from the called germline gene at one end, perhaps through a read error. V usage is TRBV19 and J usage is TRBJ1-1; 10 positions match TRBD1. The CDR3 extends over 16 amino acids. In germline, CDR1 is LNHDA, CDR2 SQIVND (reference sequence). This chain's CDR3 is CASSIGDRGLNTEAFF. CDR3 sequence (DNA): TGTGCCAGTAGTATAGGTGACAGGGGGCTGAATACTGAAGCTTTCTTT.

The chain employs TRBV28 and TRBJ2-3, with D perhaps matching TRBD2 (6 bases). V was shortened by 8 bases and J by 0 bases, with 12 bases between the two germline ends. Germline assignment: CDR1 MDHEN and CDR2 SYDVKM. The CDR3 is 14 amino acids. The CDR3 protein is CASRTGTSTDTQYF. The CDR3 region has the DNA TGTGCCAGCCGTACCGGGACTAGCACAGATACGCAGTATTTT.

The V call is TRBV5-1, the J call TRBJ1-2; D unresolved. The CDR3 covers 13 residues. V was clipped by 4 bases and J by 7 bases, with 14 bases between them. CDR1 SGHRS and CDR2 YFSETQ come from the germline V gene. The CDR3 protein is CASSEEPLFGYTF. The CDR3 coding sequence is TGCGCCAGCAGCGAAGAACCGCTATTTGGCTACACCTTC.

CDR3 DNA: TGCGCCAGCAGCCAGTCTTTAGTTGTGAGGGACTATGGCTACACCTTC. The encoded protein is CASSQSLVVRDYGYTF. The genes are TRBV4-3 and TRBJ1-2; D unclear. The V end lost 3 bases, the J end lost 3 bases, and 17 bases lay between the germline ends. The CDR3 covers 16 residues. Germline V gene lookup returns CDR1 LGHNA and CDR2 YSLEER.

The chain carries TRBV7-9 and TRBJ1-5, with D unresolved. The CDR3 extends over 13 amino acids. The ends were cut back, 5 bases at V and 4 bases at J, with 9 bases in the middle. Germline CDR1 and CDR2: SEHNR and FQNEAQ (reference sequence). CDR3 DNA: TGTGCCAGCAGCGTTGGACTTAATCAGCCCCAGCATTTT. Amino acid sequence: CASSVGLNQPQHF.